Below, 3 T cell receptor beta chains from the same sample are listed, as sequenced in a study of patients and donors after allogeneic stem cell transplantation. Each CDR3 protein gets one entry after TCRdb re-called the RT-PCR reads with MiXCR. The table has about 200,000 distinct CDR3 sequences, 35% to 50% seen once; the top ten hold 30% to 35%. The sequenced material came from blood, either unsorted or a sorted T cell fraction (not recorded which). These receptors originate from a human donor who was either an allogeneic HSCT recipient or a stem cell or donor lymphocyte infusion donor (not recorded which). It is not recorded whose cells these are; they may come from a transplant donor.

This clonotype was seen more than once but under ten times. The chain is built from TRBV7-9 and TRBJ1-2; 11 positions agree with TRBD1. Germline assignment: CDR1 SEHNR and CDR2 FQNEAQ (reference sequence). V lost 5 bases and J lost 5; bases outside the gene matches: 7. The CDR3 has 15 residues. The CDR3 bases are TGTGCCAGCAGCCGGGGACAGGGGGAGCGATATGGCTACACCTTC. Amino acids: CASSRGQGERYGYTF.

This chain joins TRBV29-1 and TRBJ2-7; D may match TRBD1 or TRBD2 (5 bases each). CDR3 length: 13 amino acids. Germline V lookup: CDR1 SQVTM, CDR2 ANQGSEA. The ends were cut back, 4 bases at V and 0 bases at J, with 10 bases in the middle. The CDR3 is CSVVSGSSYEQYF. The CDR3 nucleotides read TGCAGCGTTGTGTCAGGGAGCTCCTACGAGCAGTACTTC.

The chain recombines TRBV7-9 with TRBJ2-1, with 10 bases aligning to TRBD2. The CDR3 runs 15 residues. The germline V gene encodes CDR1 SEHNR and CDR2 FQNEAQ (reference sequence). Unmatched junction bases numbered 7, after V lost 8 bases and J lost 3 bases. The CDR3 sequence is CASDPSGSIYNEQFF. CDR3 nucleotides: TGTGCCAGCGATCCTAGCGGGAGTATCTACAATGAGCAGTTCTTC.